This T cell receptor beta chain was identified in a study of blood T cell repertoires in COVID-19. Study-wide background: Sample material is recorded as cDNA or gDNA derived from T cells, B-cell-depleted T cells, or PBMCs.

The CDR3 has 17 residues. Germline-derived CDR1 and CDR2 are LNHDA and SQIVND (reference sequence). Trimming stripped 5 bases from V and 6 bases from J, with 24 bases between. Participant age was roughly 18 to 95 years, and participants resided in 24 US areas. Each participant's cohort was designated according to participant-reported clinical history. Only in-frame clones appear in the TCRdb table, and some are missing; sequencing was by immunoSEQ multiplex PCR. The sample lists approximately 200,000 clones, under 90% seen once, with 1.8% in the top ten. J is TRBJ2-3 and V is TRBV19; D might be TRBD2 (7 bases). The sample comprised PBMCs or T cells enriched from blood (not recorded which). The TCR was taken from a man in his 60s who had recovered from COVID-19. In DNA form, the CDR3 reads TGTGCCAGTAGTGACTCGGGGGGCCGAACCTCCTCCGATACGCAGTATTTT. Protein: CASSDSGGRTSSDTQYF.